A single sample gave rise to the 17 T cell receptor beta chains below, sequenced in a study of T cell responses to AZD1222 COVID-19 vaccine. Measured with immunoSEQ multiplex PCR; TCRdb has only the in-frame clones, and not every one. The table records roughly 110,000 clones, around 92% of them present only once. The sample here was peripheral blood, taken on day 0 of AZD1222 vaccination. Every receptor here comes from an adult in good health.

This chain joins TRBV28 and TRBJ2-7, with D unclear. Trimming took off 5 bases at V and 1 base at J, with 12 bases between the two ends. CDR1 and CDR2 from the germline V gene are MDHEN and SYDVKM. The CDR3 has 14 residues. CDR3 DNA: TGTGCCAGCAGTCCCCCCGACCGTTCCTACGAGCAGTACTTC. Translation: CASSPPDRSYEQYF.

This chain uses TRBV7-8 with TRBJ2-1, with D possibly being TRBD1 or TRBD2 (5 bases each). V was shortened by 1 base and J by 8 bases, with 21 bases between the two germline ends. The germline gives CDR1 SGHVS, CDR2 FQNEAQ. The CDR3 is made up of 17 amino acids. The DNA for the CDR3 is TGTGCCAGCAGCTTAGTTAATGGGGCTAGCTCATCGGATGAGCAGTTCTTC. This translates into CASSLVNGASSSDEQFF.

The V gene is TRBV11-3, the J gene TRBJ2-3; D gene uncertain. Per the germline V gene, CDR1 is SGHNT and CDR2 is YENEEA. The CDR3 is 14 residues long. V shed 2 bases and J shed 4 bases, with 10 bases lying between them. CDR3 loop: CASSLLQISDTQYF. Written as DNA, the CDR3 is TGTGCCAGCAGCTTACTTCAGATTTCAGATACGCAGTATTTT.

A word on this clone: One end of the junction fails to match germline, which may point to a read error. V and J are TRBV3-1 (or the pseudogene TRBV3-2) and TRBJ2-3, with 7 bases fitting TRBD2. From germline, CDR1 is LGHDT and CDR2 YNNKEL (reference sequence). The CDR3 is 15 amino acids. The CDR3 loop is CASSQVGGSTYTQYF. The CDR3 coding sequence is TGTGCCAGCAGCCAAGTGGGCGGGAGCACATATACGCAGTATTTT.

The rearrangement links TRBV7-2 to TRBJ2-7; unclear D gene. The germline gives CDR1 SGHTA, CDR2 FQGNSA. The CDR3 totals 11 residues. The ends were cut back, 2 bases at V and 7 bases at J, with 6 bases in the middle. CDR3 DNA: TGTGCCAGCAGCTTATCGGAGGAGCAGTACTTC. It encodes CASSLSEEQYF.

The chain recombines TRBV18 with TRBJ2-1; 7 bases are shared with TRBD1. Germline loops: CDR1 KGHSH, CDR2 LQKENI. V shed 2 bases and J 0 bases; nucleotides not matched to a gene: 7. This CDR3 is built from 17 residues. CDR3 region: CASSPTTGVASYNEQFF. CDR3 bases: TGTGCCAGCTCACCAACCACAGGGGTCGCCTCCTACAATGAGCAGTTCTTC.

The V call is TRBV7-3, the J call TRBJ1-1; D is unresolved. Trimming cost V 1 base and J 1 base, with 10 bases left between them. Germline-derived CDR1 and CDR2 are SGHTA and FQGTGA. This CDR3 has 15 amino acids. CDR3 sequence reads: CASSLMREGNTEAFF. The CDR3 DNA follows: TGTGCCAGCAGCTTAATGCGGGAGGGGAACACTGAAGCTTTCTTT.

This clone was detected once. The CDR3 here is CSVGDYEQYF. CDR3 in DNA: TGCAGCGTGGGGGATTACGAGCAGTACTTC. The chain couples TRBV29-1 to TRBJ2-7; either TRBD1 or TRBD2 may supply D (5 bases each). V lost 6 bases to trimming and J lost 4 bases, with 7 bases between them. The CDR3 extends over 10 amino acids. CDR1 SQVTM and CDR2 ANQGSEA come from the germline V gene.

The chain couples TRBV13 to TRBJ2-5; possible D gene TRBD2, 6 bases. The CDR3 runs to 15 residues. Germline lookup yields CDR1 PRHDT and CDR2 FYEKMQ (reference sequence). Trimming pared 3 bases from V and 0 bases from J, leaving 11 bases between. The CDR3 DNA follows: TGTGCCAGCAGCTTTGGCGGGGACCACCAAGAGACCCAGTACTTC. This gives the protein CASSFGGDHQETQYF.

The chain employs TRBV6-5 and TRBJ2-2; unclear D gene. Trimming took off 6 bases at V and 0 bases at J, with 8 bases between the two ends. This CDR3 has 14 amino acids. Per the germline V gene, CDR1 is MNHEY and CDR2 is SVGAGI. CDR3 region: CASSTHANTGELFF. In DNA, the CDR3 is TGTGCCAGCAGCACGCATGCGAACACCGGGGAGCTGTTTTTT.

J is TRBJ1-6 and V is TRBV25-1; no clear D. Trimming removed 4 bases at V and 11 bases at J, with 12 bases between. CDR1 and CDR2 (germline): MGHDK, SYGVNS. CDR3 length: 13 residues. CDR3 sequence reads: CASSVRSGTPLHF. The CDR3 region has the DNA TGTGCCAGCAGTGTGAGGTCGGGGACACCCCTCCACTTT. The full variable domain, in which reference TRBV25-1 and TRBJ1-6 provide the parts outside the CDR3, is EADIYQTPRYLVIGTGKKITLECSQTMGHDKMYWYQQDPGMELHLIHYSYGVNSTEKGDLSSESTVSRIRTEHFPLTLESARPSHTSQYLCASSVRSGTPLHFGNGTRLTVT.

V gene TRBV18 combines with J gene TRBJ2-3; D gene unclear. CDR1 and CDR2 (germline): KGHSH, LQKENI. The CDR3 runs 13 residues. The V end was cut by 8 bases, the J end by 3 bases, with 12 bases between. CDR3: CASHPGSTDTQYF. The DNA of the CDR3 is TGTGCCAGCCACCCAGGTAGTACAGATACGCAGTATTTT.

The CDR3 reads CASSPPPGLAHEQYF. In DNA form, the CDR3 reads TGTGCCAGTAGTCCACCTCCGGGACTAGCCCACGAGCAGTACTTC. The rearrangement uses TRBV19 and TRBJ2-7; 9 bases are a match to TRBD2. The junction had 10 bases not matched to a gene; V was cut back by 5 bases and J by 5 bases. CDR3 length: 15 amino acids. The germline V gene encodes CDR1 LNHDA and CDR2 SQIVND (reference sequence). Together with reference TRBV19 and TRBJ2-7, the CDR3 gives the full variable domain: DGGITQSPKYLFRKEGQNVTLSCEQNLNHDAMYWYRQDPGQGLRLIYYSQIVNDFQKGDIAEGYSVSREKKESFPLTVTSAQKNPTAFYLCASSPPPGLAHEQYFGPGTRLTVT.

This clone was seen a single time. The rearrangement links TRBV2 to TRBJ1-4, with TRBD1 matching 8 bases. The V gene end was trimmed by 4 bases and the J gene end by 5 bases; junction bases not matched to a gene: 0. Germline V gene lookup returns CDR1 SNHLY and CDR2 FYNNEI. The CDR3 length is 13 residues. The CDR3 sequence: CASSGQGNEKLFF. Here the CDR3 DNA reads TGTGCCAGCAGTGGACAGGGGAATGAAAAACTGTTTTTT.

This rearrangement joins TRBV6-5 to TRBJ2-7, with D unresolved. The CDR3 length is 15 residues. V lost 6 bases, J lost 5 bases, and 20 bases lay in between. CDR1 is MNHEY and CDR2 is SVGAGI in the germline V gene. The chain's CDR3 is CASRPPGPPHDEQYF. CDR3 DNA: TGTGCCAGCAGGCCCCCAGGACCCCCCCACGACGAGCAGTACTTC.

The chain joins TRBV7-2 to TRBJ1-3, with D unresolved. The CDR3 totals 15 residues. Germline V gene data show CDR1 as SGHTA and CDR2 as FQGNSA. The V and J ends lost 5 bases and 0 bases respectively, with 11 bases between them. The CDR3 loop is CASSILGTSGNTIYF. The DNA for the CDR3 is TGTGCCAGCAGCATTCTTGGAACCTCTGGAAACACCATATATTTT.

This clone was observed once. This sequence joins TRBV18 and TRBJ1-2; a weak D match, TRBD1 (5 bases). The CDR3 totals 15 residues. CDR1 KGHSH and CDR2 LQKENI come from the germline V gene. The V gene lost 4 bases and the J gene lost 8 bases, with 20 bases spanning the gap. The CDR3 DNA sequence: TGTGCCAGCTCACGCGAGGTGACCGGGGCGAGGGGCTACACCTTC. Its translation: CASSREVTGARGYTF.